Each of the 27 T cell receptor beta chains below was sequenced from the same sample in a study of blood T cell repertoires in COVID-19. Measured with immunoSEQ multiplex PCR; TCRdb has only the in-frame clones, and not every one. The table lists 150,000 or so clones, approximately 87% of them singletons, with about 4.6% in the top ten. The sequenced material came from PBMCs or T cells enriched from blood (not recorded which). The receptors were sampled from a woman in her forties or fifties who had recovered from COVID-19.

The CDR3 sequence: CASSRGDYGYTF. Written as DNA, the CDR3 is TGTGCCAGCAGTCGCGGAGATTATGGCTACACCTTC. V and J are TRBV25-1 and TRBJ1-2, with D uncertain. V was clipped by 5 bases and J by 5 bases, with 9 bases between them. This CDR3 has 12 residues. CDR1 MGHDK and CDR2 SYGVNS come from the germline V gene.

V and J are TRBV28 and TRBJ1-2, with a tentative D call TRBD1 (5 bases). Germline CDR1 MDHEN, CDR2 SYDVKM. V dropped 5 bases and J dropped 7 bases, with 11 bases sitting between them. This CDR3 spans 12 amino acids. In DNA form, the CDR3 reads TGTGCCAGCAGTCTACTGCAGGGTGGCTACACCTTC. It codes for CASSLLQGGYTF.

This clone was counted once. The chain employs TRBV5-6 and TRBJ1-2; 9 nucleotides align to TRBD1. This CDR3 spans 18 amino acids. From germline, CDR1 is SGHDT and CDR2 YYEEEE. Unmatched junction bases numbered 22, after V lost 4 bases and J lost 9 bases. In nucleotides, the CDR3 is TGTGCCAGCAGCCGGACAGGGGAGGAGGAAAGGTGGAGAGATAGCTACACCTTC. Its translation: CASSRTGEEERWRDSYTF.

J is TRBJ2-6 and V is TRBV11-2, with 7 bases that match TRBD2. Germline V gene lookup returns CDR1 SGHAT and CDR2 FQNNGV. Trimming took 1 base from V and 3 from J; bases not matched to a gene: 6. The CDR3 consists of 17 residues. The CDR3 sequence: CASSLGGGNLGANVLTF. CDR3 sequence (DNA): TGTGCCAGCAGCTTAGGGGGAGGGAACCTTGGGGCCAACGTCCTGACTTTC. Full variable domain (outside the CDR3, taken from reference TRBV11-2 and TRBJ2-6): EAGVAQSPRYKIIEKRQSVAFWCNPISGHATLYWYQQILGQGPKLLIQFQNNGVVDDSQLPKDRFSAERLKGVDSTLKIQPAKLEDSAVYLCASSLGGGNLGANVLTFGAGSRLTVL.

The J gene is TRBJ2-1, the V gene TRBV7-2; 14 bases match TRBD2. CDR1 and CDR2 (germline): SGHTA, FQGNSA. The V and J ends lost 5 bases and 2 bases, in that order; junction bases with no gene match: 5. This CDR3 comprises 17 residues. The CDR3 is CASSGGTSGSAYNEQFF. The CDR3 DNA sequence: TGTGCCAGCAGCGGGGGGACTAGCGGGAGCGCCTACAATGAGCAGTTCTTC. Variable domain in full (rest from reference TRBV7-2 and TRBJ2-1): GAGVSQSPSNKVTEKGKDVELRCDPISGHTALYWYRQSLGQGLEFLIYFQGNSAPDKSGLPSDRFSAERTGGSVSTLTIQRTQQEDSAVYLCASSGGTSGSAYNEQFFGPGTRLTVL.

The rearrangement uses TRBV27 and TRBJ1-1; TRBD1 agrees at 7 bases. The CDR3 is 14 amino acids. The junction had 7 bases not matched to a gene; V was cut back by 5 bases and J by 4 bases. CDR1 and CDR2 from the germline V gene are MNHEY and SMNVEV (reference sequence). The CDR3: CASSTTRGFTEAFF. For the CDR3, the DNA is TGTGCCAGCAGTACCACCAGGGGGTTCACTGAAGCTTTCTTT.

The CDR3 region has the DNA TGTGCCAGCAGCCGGGACAGTTACTATGGCTACACCTTC. Protein: CASSRDSYYGYTF. This chain connects TRBV25-1 to TRBJ1-2, with 7 bases fitting TRBD1. Looked up from germline, CDR1 is MGHDK and CDR2 is SYGVNS. The J segment lost 3 bases and the V segment lost 6 bases, leaving 4 bases of the junction unmatched. This CDR3 is 13 amino acids long.

The chain is built from TRBV21-1 and TRBJ1-2; TRBD1 is the table's D call and was not checked against the DNA. TRBV21-1 is described as a pseudogene. The CDR3 runs to 15 residues. The CDR3 sequence is CASSKKGTTNYGYTF. CDR3 nucleotides: TGTGCCAGCAGCAAAAAGGGGACAACCAACTATGGCTACACCTTC.

The gene calls are TRBV27 and TRBJ2-3; the match to TRBD2 covers 10 bases. The V and J ends lost 7 bases and 4 bases, in that order; junction bases with no gene match: 14. Germline V lookup: CDR1 MNHEY, CDR2 SMNVEV (reference sequence). CDR3 length: 17 residues. CDR3 sequence reads: CASTTSRASGGADTQYF. The CDR3 DNA reads as TGTGCCAGCACCACCTCCCGGGCTAGCGGGGGCGCAGATACGCAGTATTTT.

The chain combines TRBV6-2 or TRBV6-3 with TRBJ2-1; D unclear. Germline CDR1 and CDR2: MNHEY and SVGEGT. The length of the CDR3 is 11 residues. Trimming pared 2 bases from V and 9 bases from J, leaving 5 bases between. The CDR3 loop is CASSYPSEQFF. DNA of the CDR3: TGTGCCAGCAGTTACCCTAGTGAGCAGTTCTTC.

This chain connects TRBV5-1 to TRBJ2-2, with 8 bases lining up with TRBD2. The CDR3 totals 15 residues. Unmatched junction bases numbered 10, after V lost 7 bases and J lost 5 bases. Germline CDR1 is SGHRS and CDR2 is YFSETQ. In nucleotides, the CDR3 is TGCGCCAGCGGGGAAACAGCGGGAGCAACCGGGGAGCTGTTTTTT. This codes for CASGETAGATGELFF. The full variable domain, in which reference TRBV5-1 and TRBJ2-2 provide the parts outside the CDR3, is KAGVTQTPRYLIKTRGQQVTLSCSPISGHRSVSWYQQTPGQGLQFLFEYFSETQRNKGNFPGRFSGRQFSNSRSEMNVSTLELGDSALYLCASGETAGATGELFFGEGSRLTVL.

The CDR3 nucleotides are TGCGCCAGCAGCCAAGGAGCGGGCATCAAAGAGACCCAGTACTTC. This codes for CASSQGAGIKETQYF. The V call is TRBV4-3, the J call TRBJ2-5; possibly TRBD2 for D (6 bases). CDR3 size: 15 residues. Trimming cost V 1 base and J 3 bases, with 12 bases left between them. The germline CDR1 and CDR2 sequences are LGHNA and YSLEER.

The J gene is TRBJ2-1, the V gene TRBV20-1; a possible D gene is TRBD1 (6 bases). This CDR3 comprises 16 residues. The V and J ends lost 3 bases and 3 bases respectively, with 18 bases between them. The V gene's germline CDR1 is DFQATT and CDR2 SNEGSKA (reference sequence). This CDR3 reads CSASAQGSSLYNEQFF. The CDR3 DNA reads TGCAGTGCTAGTGCTCAGGGGTCCTCCCTCTACAATGAGCAGTTCTTC.

V and J are TRBV6-2 or TRBV6-3 and TRBJ1-6; D gene unclear. V lost 2 bases and J 12 bases, leaving 5 bases between the germline ends. Germline V gene lookup returns CDR1 MNHEY and CDR2 SVGEGT. The CDR3 runs 11 residues. The CDR3 bases are TGTGCCAGCAGTTACCCCGGACCCCTCCACTTT. Residues: CASSYPGPLHF.

V usage is TRBV29-1 and J usage is TRBJ1-2; D remains unclear. This CDR3 comprises 12 residues. Trimming pared 6 bases from V and 4 bases from J, leaving 12 bases between. Per germline, CDR1 SQVTM and CDR2 ANQGSEA. As DNA, the CDR3 is TGCAGCGTGGATTCGACACTCTATGGCTACACCTTC. Encoded protein: CSVDSTLYGYTF.

The gene calls are TRBV5-4 and TRBJ1-2, with a possible D match to TRBD1 (6 bases). This CDR3 contains 14 residues. CDR1 and CDR2 (germline): SGHNT, YYREEE (reference sequence). The V gene lost 1 base and the J gene lost 6 bases, with 13 bases spanning the gap. CDR3 DNA sequence: TGTGCCAGCAGCTTGAACTTGGGGGCAGATGGCTACACCTTC. It specifies CASSLNLGADGYTF.

The chain employs TRBV4-2 and TRBJ1-4; 8 nucleotides align to TRBD1. The CDR3 runs 13 residues. Trimming took 9 bases from V and 4 from J; bases not matched to a gene: 4. Germline CDR1 LGHNA, CDR2 YNFKEQ. Here the CDR3 reads CASRDRINEKLFF. CDR3 sequence (DNA): TGTGCCAGTCGGGACAGGATTAATGAAAAACTGTTTTTT.

This chain links TRBV5-1 with TRBJ2-1; 8 positions agree with TRBD2. Germline CDR1 reads SGHRS; CDR2 reads YFSETQ. V dropped 4 bases and J dropped 5; count of bases not matched to a gene: 11. The CDR3 is 16 residues long. The CDR3 is CASSPGAGLVNNEQFF. The CDR3 DNA reads as TGCGCCAGCAGCCCAGGAGCGGGACTAGTTAACAATGAGCAGTTCTTC.

This clone has just a few counts. The chain couples TRBV6-1 to TRBJ1-5; 9 bases align to TRBD1. Germline loops: CDR1 MNHNS, CDR2 SASEGT. This CDR3 is 16 amino acids long. Losses at the gene ends were 2 bases for V and 6 bases for J; bases not matched to a gene: 8. CDR3 region: CASSERRDRVIQPQHF. The CDR3 DNA reads TGTGCCAGCAGTGAAAGGAGGGACAGGGTAATTCAGCCCCAGCATTTT.

V usage is TRBV4-2 and J usage is TRBJ2-1; TRBD2 matches at 14 bases. Trimming took 2 bases from V and 1 from J; bases not matched to a gene: 7. CDR3 length equals 19 residues. Germline assignment: CDR1 LGHNA and CDR2 YNFKEQ. The CDR3 here is CASSQTGLAGDGSYNEQFF. The CDR3 nucleotides are TGTGCCAGCAGCCAAACGGGACTAGCGGGAGATGGGTCCTACAATGAGCAGTTCTTC.

The gene calls are TRBV30 and TRBJ2-7, with TRBD1 identical over 7 bases. The CDR3 is 14 residues long. The junction had 6 bases not matched to a gene; V was cut back by 1 base and J by 3 bases. Per germline, CDR1 GTSNPN and CDR2 SVGIG (reference sequence). CDR3 DNA: TGTGCCTGGAGTGCTTGGGACAGCGGCTACGAGCAGTACGTC. This encodes CAWSAWDSGYEQYV.

The chain combines TRBV27 with TRBJ1-3; TRBD1 aligns across 9 bases. This CDR3 comprises 18 residues. In germline, CDR1 is MNHEY, CDR2 SMNVEV (reference sequence). V was pared by 5 bases and J by 2 bases, with 13 bases of the junction left unmatched. The CDR3 nucleotides read TGTGCCAGCAGTCCCCTCTCCTACACAGGGGGCCCTGGAAACACCATATATTTT. Amino acid sequence: CASSPLSYTGGPGNTIYF.

This chain connects TRBV3-1 (or the pseudogene TRBV3-2) to TRBJ2-7, with 14 bases fitting TRBD2. The CDR3 is 18 residues long. Germline trimming cut 10 bases from V and 9 bases from J; bases unmatched to any gene: 23. Germline CDR1 reads LGHDT; CDR2 reads YNNKEL (reference sequence). CDR3 residues: CATLFGGGSGTSGSRQYV. The CDR3 nucleotides read TGTGCCACCCTTTTTGGAGGGGGCTCTGGGACTAGCGGGAGTAGGCAGTACGTC.

The rearrangement uses TRBV5-1 and TRBJ1-1; D is perhaps TRBD1 (6 bases). The CDR3 sequence is 15 residues long. V lost 1 base to trimming and J lost 0 bases, with 10 bases between them. Per germline, CDR1 SGHRS and CDR2 YFSETQ. CDR3 in amino acids: CASSLMGGLNTEAFF. CDR3 sequence (DNA): TGCGCCAGCAGCTTGATGGGGGGGCTGAACACTGAAGCTTTCTTT.

The chain carries TRBV6-5 and TRBJ1-2; the D is unclear. The length of the CDR3 is 15 residues. Germline V gene sequence: CDR1 MNHEY, CDR2 SVGAGI. Trimming left V 0 bases short and J 1 base short, with 9 bases between. The CDR3 sequence is CASSYSSGNNYGYTF. In nucleotides, the CDR3 is TGTGCCAGCAGTTACTCGAGCGGGAATAACTATGGCTACACCTTC.

This sequence joins TRBV3-1 (or the pseudogene TRBV3-2) and TRBJ1-4; TRBD1 might be the D (6 bases). Germline V gene sequence: CDR1 LGHDT, CDR2 YNNKEL (reference sequence). This CDR3 comprises 14 residues. V was pared by 4 bases and J by 5 bases, with 11 bases between. CDR3 residues: CASSPVRGNEKLFF. DNA for the CDR3: TGTGCCAGCAGCCCAGTGAGGGGGAATGAAAAACTGTTTTTT.

The chain couples TRBV6-5 to TRBJ1-2, with a weak D call TRBD1 (5 bases). V gave up 4 bases and J gave up 5 bases, with 11 bases separating them. Germline V gives CDR1 MNHEY, CDR2 SVGAGI. CDR3 length: 13 residues. The CDR3: CASSSRQGYGYTF. CDR3 in DNA: TGTGCCAGCAGTTCCCGCCAGGGATATGGCTACACCTTC.